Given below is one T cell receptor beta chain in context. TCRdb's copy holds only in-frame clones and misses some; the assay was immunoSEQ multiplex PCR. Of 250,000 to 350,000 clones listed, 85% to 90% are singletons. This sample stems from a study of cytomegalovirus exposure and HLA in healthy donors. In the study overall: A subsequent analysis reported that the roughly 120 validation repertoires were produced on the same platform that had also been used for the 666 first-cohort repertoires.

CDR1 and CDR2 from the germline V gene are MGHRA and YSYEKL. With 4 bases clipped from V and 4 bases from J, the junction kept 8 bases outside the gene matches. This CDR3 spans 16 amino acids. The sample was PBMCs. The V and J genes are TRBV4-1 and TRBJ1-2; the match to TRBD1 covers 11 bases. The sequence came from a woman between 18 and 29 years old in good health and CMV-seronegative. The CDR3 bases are TGCGCCAGCAGCCCCTCCGGACAGGGGGCTGTCTATGGCTACACCTTC. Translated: CASSPSGQGAVYGYTF.